Given below is one TCR beta chain in context. Its recognized antigen is unknown. Base-call qualities are not available, and no considerably larger clone is one nucleotide away. From the germline V gene (reference sequence), CDR1 is LNHDA and CDR2 is SQIVND. The CDR3 holds 16 amino acids from the cysteine to the phenylalanine. This entry keeps only the CDR3 DNA: 48 bases, framed from base 1. V is reduced by 5 bases and J by 8 bases, leaving a spacing of 21 bases between them. This sample stems from a study of shared clonotypes between healthy human individuals (dated by TCRdb to the early 2020s). In the study overall: The cohort comprised two women and three men aged 18 to 49 years. For each donor, CD4 naive and CD4 memory were each run on three plates, CD8 naive on two plates, and CD8 memory on one plate. The study deeply sequenced blood TCR repertoires of five healthy adults to estimate repertoire size and the extent of clonotype sharing between individuals. Libraries were prepared and TCR repertoires were sequenced by different laboratories using diverse techniques, in order to increase sequencing depth and limit assay-specific biases. Per donor, leukapheresis produced somewhere between about 0.94 and 10 billion PBMCs.

Healthy HIV-negative adults with no recently reported acute infections or vaccinations were included as donors. Only Caucasian adults living in Nashville, Tennessee, USA were represented among the donors. CD4+ T cells were enriched by magnetic negative selection; naive cells were then positively selected on CD45RA, and the negative fraction formed the memory subset. Blood was obtained by leukapheresis, after which PBMCs were separated by Ficoll-Histopaque density gradient centrifugation and cryopreserved in liquid nitrogen vapor phase. Purity and quantity of every magnetically sorted T cell population were checked by analytical flow cytometry. From each sorted fraction, genomic DNA was isolated and quantified by UV absorbance on a Nanodrop 2000c. TCR CDR3 regions were amplified from genomic DNA by multiplex PCR using the deep immunoSEQ assay. Genomic DNA extracted from each cell subset was distributed evenly over all wells of several immunoSEQ 96-well plates, and each plate served as one replicate. For sorted subsets, each replicate PCR was loaded with about 200 ng genomic DNA, equivalent to 32,000 or so T cell genomes. Purified libraries were measured with a Qubit 3.0 fluorometer, size-checked on a Bioanalyzer 2100, and measured again with the KAPA Library Quantification kit. Each immunoSEQ 96-well plate was sequenced on its own single-read 150-cycle Illumina NextSeq 550 flow cell. In the paper's pipeline: Because the immunoSEQ output included only junctional sequences and no quality scores, the filtering could not be the same as the filtering used for full-length reads. Sequences were annotated with PyIR, a Python wrapper for IgBLAST v1.9, using IMGT germline references to assign V/J genes and CDR3. Reads were filtered out if the reads had weak V/J assignments (E-value above 1e-6), no CDR3, stop codons, out-of-frame junctions, or ambiguous translated residues. V3J clonotypes were defined as sequences sharing the same inferred V gene, J gene, and CDR3 amino acid sequence. The percentage overlap between two repertoires was calculated by dividing the number of shared unique clonotypes by the size of the smaller repertoire. Richness of each repertoire was evaluated using RTK rarefaction, the Chao1 estimator, and Recon v2.1 estimates of unobserved clonotypes. Generation probabilities were computed with OLGA for all TCRbeta clonotypes obtained by the gDNA method from a handful of donors. Not all clones reach the TCRdb copy of this immuneACCESS table, which keeps in-frame sequences only. Checked studies attribute under half of the gap to unresolved V genes and leave the rest unexplained. V, J and clone size reflect that table, while D and trimming were determined from the DNA. This sample has 950,000 to 1,200,000 clones in its table, and roughly 77% of those were observed once. The ten largest make up 0.85% to 1% of the sample.

Findings and caveats that apply to the study as a whole: Estimated clonotype richness was generally larger for naive than for memory subsets. Even with the large sequencing depth, rarefaction of the sorted-subset datasets indicated that sequencing was incomplete. Compared with non-shared clonotypes, clonotypes shared by all four sorted-subset donors had higher generation probabilities. Because the study included only a small number of donors, the genetic and exposure-history diversity represented was limited. Pairwise subsampling indicated that sequencing depth was expected to affect the degree of clonotype sharing among donors. Sampling was restricted to blood, and TCR repertoires in tissue are likely to differ from TCR repertoires in blood. Roughly 5% of naive CD4, 3.5% of naive CD8, about 2.5% of memory CD4, and roughly 0.4% of memory CD8 clonotypes were shared across a handful of donors.

This chain is built from TRBV19 and TRBJ1-4, with the D gene call left open. Sequences were obtained from memory CD4+ T cells from PBMCs. According to the study, the label for this sample's cell subset or site signals: CD45RA-negative fraction. The receptor was derived from a man younger than 35 in good health. Some clones in this sample may be carry-over from other donors' samples. DNA sequence: TGTGCCAGTAGTGGCCGTGGCAGCCCTCAGGAGGAAAAACTGTTTTTT. Translated, it reads CASSGRGSPQEEKLFF.